This T cell receptor beta chain stems from a study of cytomegalovirus exposure and HLA in healthy donors. Study-level background: Caucasian-associated ancestry cluster membership applied to less than 85% of around 400 genotyped donors.

Study-level points and caveats: Indistinguishable V segments, including TRBV6-2 and TRBV6-3, were excluded. In a later analysis, HLA-associated TCR beta chains were more clonally expanded than equally common others. In vitro work confirmed that a few CMV-associated chains recognize CMV antigens.

As to this clone: The antigen is unknown.

60 Vbeta and 13 Jbeta primers were used in PCR. TCRdb keeps only in-frame clones here, not all; method: immunoSEQ multiplex PCR. The profile shows fewer than 200,000 clones, roughly four fifths of them singletons. The V gene end was trimmed by 6 bases and the J gene end by 2 bases; junction bases not matched to a gene: 6. CDR1 MRHNA and CDR2 SNTAGT come from the germline V gene. The CDR3 covers 15 residues. This clonotype originated in a woman between 18 and 29 years old in good health and CMV-seronegative. The rearrangement uses TRBV6-4 and TRBJ2-3, with 9 bases that match TRBD1. Sequenced: PBMCs. DNA of the CDR3: TGTGCCAGCAGCGCCGGGACAGGGAACACAGATACGCAGTATTTT. Residues: CASSAGTGNTDTQYF.